The rows below give T cell receptor beta chains drawn from one sample of a study of shared clonotypes between healthy human individuals. Repertoires were generated with immunoSEQ multiplex PCR, while TCRdb's copy carries only in-frame clones and drops some. The sample includes approximately 530,000 clones, 90% to 97% of them seen just once. Input material: naive CD4+ T cells sorted from blood. Receptors were obtained from a woman aged 25-40 years in good health. CDR3s include the opening cysteine and the closing phenylalanine or tryptophan. A D gene is named only where the DNA matches it firmly. Rows give clone size only sometimes, using once, few, many, or a class for an expanded clone.

>TRBJ2-2|.|TRBV9|.
CASSVGQTYTGELFF
TGTGCCAGCAGCGTAGGACAGACTTACACCGGGGAGCTGTTTTTT
>TRBJ1-1|TRBD1|TRBV10-3|.
CAISELGGGSTEAFF
TGTGCCATCAGTGAATTGGGAGGGGGCTCGACTGAAGCTTTCTTT
>TRBJ1-1|TRBD1|TRBV28|.
CASSRTGVILSTEAFF
TGTGCCAGCAGCCGGACAGGGGTCATACTTTCCACTGAAGCTTTCTTT
>TRBJ2-7|.|TRBV7-6|.
CASSHGTWGAGEQYF
TGTGCCAGCAGCCACGGCACCTGGGGGGCTGGAGAGCAGTACTTC
>TRBJ2-4|.|TRBV7-1|.
CASSPDRIAKNIQYF
TGTGCCAGCAGCCCGGACAGAATAGCCAAAAACATTCAGTACTTC
>TRBJ2-1|TRBD2|TRBV25-1|.
CATSPTSGSLNEQFF
TGTGCCACCTCCCCCACTAGCGGGAGTTTAAATGAGCAGTTCTTC
>TRBJ2-5|TRBD2|TRBV9|once
CASSVLAGGQETQYF
TGTGCCAGCAGCGTACTAGCGGGAGGGCAAGAGACCCAGTACTTC
>TRBJ2-3|TRBD2|TRBV7-9|.
CASSLRREPGTDTQYF
TGTGCCAGCAGCTTAAGGCGGGAGCCTGGCACAGATACGCAGTATTTT
>TRBJ1-1|TRBD1|TRBV10-1|.
CASSAQGANTEAFF
TGCGCCAGCAGTGCCCAGGGGGCGAACACTGAAGCTTTCTTT
>TRBJ2-5|.|TRBV5-6|.
CASSLSSAETQYF
TGTGCCAGCAGCTTGTCGTCGGCCGAGACCCAGTACTTC
>TRBJ2-7|TRBD2|TRBV10-1|once
CASSLGTSGSREQYF
TGCGCCAGCAGCCTCGGGACTAGCGGGAGCCGCGAGCAGTACTTC
>TRBJ2-2|TRBD1|TRBV11-2|.
CASLGTGGVEYTGELFF
TGTGCCAGCCTAGGGACAGGGGGCGTAGAATACACCGGGGAGCTGTTTTTT